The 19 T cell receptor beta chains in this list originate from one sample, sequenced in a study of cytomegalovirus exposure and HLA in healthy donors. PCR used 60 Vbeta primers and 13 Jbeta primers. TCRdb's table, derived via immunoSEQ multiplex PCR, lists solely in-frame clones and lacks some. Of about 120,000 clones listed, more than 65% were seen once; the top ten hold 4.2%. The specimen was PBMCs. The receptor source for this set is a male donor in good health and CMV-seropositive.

CDR3 loop: CASNQGLVTEAFF. The CDR3 nucleotides read TGTGCCAGCAACCAGGGTCTGGTAACTGAAGCTTTCTTT. The chain is built from TRBV6-5 and TRBJ1-1; TRBD1 might be the D (5 bases). The CDR3 extends over 13 amino acids. The germline V and J ends were trimmed by 7 bases and 5 bases, with 14 bases remaining between them. The germline CDR1 and CDR2 sequences are MNHEY and SVGAGI.

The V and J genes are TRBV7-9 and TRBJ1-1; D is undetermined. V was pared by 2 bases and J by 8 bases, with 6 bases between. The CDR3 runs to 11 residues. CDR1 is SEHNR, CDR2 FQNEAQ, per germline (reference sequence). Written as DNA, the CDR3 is TGTGCCAGCAGCTTATCCTCCGAAGCTTTCTTT. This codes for CASSLSSEAFF.

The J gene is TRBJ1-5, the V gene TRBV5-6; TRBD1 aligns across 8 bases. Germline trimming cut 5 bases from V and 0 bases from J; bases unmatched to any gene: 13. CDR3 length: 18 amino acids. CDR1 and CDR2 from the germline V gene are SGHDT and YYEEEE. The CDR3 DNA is TGTGCCAGCAGTACGTACCAGGGGGCAGGTGGTAGCAATCAGCCCCAGCATTTT. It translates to CASSTYQGAGGSNQPQHF.

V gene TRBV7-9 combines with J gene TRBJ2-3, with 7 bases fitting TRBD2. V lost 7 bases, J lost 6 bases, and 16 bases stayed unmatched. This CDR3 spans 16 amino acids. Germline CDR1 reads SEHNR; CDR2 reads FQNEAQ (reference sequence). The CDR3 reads CASKVLIWLADDTQYF. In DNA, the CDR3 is TGTGCCAGCAAGGTCCTGATCTGGCTAGCGGACGATACGCAGTATTTT.

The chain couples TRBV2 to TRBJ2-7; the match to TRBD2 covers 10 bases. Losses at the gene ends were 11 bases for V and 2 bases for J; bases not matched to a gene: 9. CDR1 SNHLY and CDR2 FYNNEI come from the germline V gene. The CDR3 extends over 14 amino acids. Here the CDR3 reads CAGQASGGPYEQYF. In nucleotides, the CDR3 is TGTGCCGGACAAGCTAGCGGGGGACCCTACGAGCAGTACTTC.

In nucleotides, the CDR3 is TGTGCCAGCAGCCAGGGGACTAGCGGGGGAGGTGAGACCCAGTACTTC. This gives the protein CASSQGTSGGGETQYF. J is TRBJ2-5 and V is TRBV5-4, with 14 nucleotides matching TRBD2. CDR1 and CDR2 from the germline V gene are SGHNT and YYREEE (reference sequence). Germline trimming cut 4 bases from V and 5 bases from J; bases unmatched to any gene: 7. The CDR3 contains 16 residues.

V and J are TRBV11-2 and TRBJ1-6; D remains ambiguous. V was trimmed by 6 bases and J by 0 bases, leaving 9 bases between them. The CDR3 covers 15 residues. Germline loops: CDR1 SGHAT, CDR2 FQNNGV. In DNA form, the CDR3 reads TGTGCCAGCAGACCCGGGAACTCCTATAATTCACCCCTCCACTTT. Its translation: CASRPGNSYNSPLHF.

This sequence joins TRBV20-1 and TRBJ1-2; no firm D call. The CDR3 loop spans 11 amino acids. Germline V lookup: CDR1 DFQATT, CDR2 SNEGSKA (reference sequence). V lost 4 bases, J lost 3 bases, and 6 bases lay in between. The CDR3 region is CSANEDYGYTF. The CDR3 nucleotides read TGCAGTGCTAATGAGGACTATGGCTACACCTTC.

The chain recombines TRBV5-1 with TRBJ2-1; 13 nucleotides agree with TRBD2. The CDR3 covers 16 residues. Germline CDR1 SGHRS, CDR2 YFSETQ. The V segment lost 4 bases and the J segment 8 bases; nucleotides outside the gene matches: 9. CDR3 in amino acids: CASSTDGLAGVDEQFF. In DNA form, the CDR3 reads TGCGCCAGCAGCACGGACGGACTAGCGGGAGTAGATGAGCAGTTCTTC.

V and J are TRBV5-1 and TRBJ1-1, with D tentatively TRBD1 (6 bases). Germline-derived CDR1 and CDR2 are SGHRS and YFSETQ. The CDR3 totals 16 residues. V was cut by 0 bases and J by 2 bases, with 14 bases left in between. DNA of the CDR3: TGCGCCAGCAGCTTGGGAGACAGGAGAATAAACACTGAAGCTTTCTTT. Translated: CASSLGDRRINTEAFF.

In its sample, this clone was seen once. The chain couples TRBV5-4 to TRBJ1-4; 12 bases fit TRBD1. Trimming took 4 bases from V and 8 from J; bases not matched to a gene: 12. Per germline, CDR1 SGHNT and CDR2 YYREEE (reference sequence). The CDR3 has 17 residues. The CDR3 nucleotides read TGTGCCAGCAGCCGCCAGCCGGGACAGGGGGCGAGAGAAAAACTGTTTTTT. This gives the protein CASSRQPGQGAREKLFF.

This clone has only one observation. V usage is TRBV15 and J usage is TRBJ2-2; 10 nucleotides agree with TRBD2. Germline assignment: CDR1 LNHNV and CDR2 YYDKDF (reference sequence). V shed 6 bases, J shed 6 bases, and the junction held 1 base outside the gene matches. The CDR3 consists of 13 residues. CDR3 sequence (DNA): TGTGCCACCAGACTAGCGGGATCCGGGGAGCTGTTTTTT. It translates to CATRLAGSGELFF.

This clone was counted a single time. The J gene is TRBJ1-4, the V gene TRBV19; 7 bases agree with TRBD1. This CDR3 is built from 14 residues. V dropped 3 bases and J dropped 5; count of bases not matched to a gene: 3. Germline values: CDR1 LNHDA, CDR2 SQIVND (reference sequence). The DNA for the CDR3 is TGTGCCAGTAGTATTGGACAGGCAAATGAAAAACTGTTTTTT. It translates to CASSIGQANEKLFF.

The DNA of the CDR3 is TGTGCCAGCAGCTTAGTCGGGACAGGGGATTACAATGAGCAGTTCTTC. Its protein product is CASSLVGTGDYNEQFF. The V and J genes are TRBV13 and TRBJ2-1; 10 bases map to TRBD1. With V trimmed by 1 base and J by 4 bases, 4 bases remained unmatched. Germline CDR1 is PRHDT and CDR2 is FYEKMQ (reference sequence). There are 16 residues in the CDR3.

This chain's CDR3 is CAWAKWRNTEAFF. CDR3 nucleotides: TGTGCCTGGGCCAAGTGGAGGAACACTGAAGCTTTCTTT. V usage is TRBV30 and J usage is TRBJ1-1; D remains unclear. V was shortened by 5 bases and J by 1 base, with 11 bases between the two germline ends. Germline V CDR1 and CDR2: GTSNPN, SVGIG (reference sequence). The CDR3 is 13 amino acids.

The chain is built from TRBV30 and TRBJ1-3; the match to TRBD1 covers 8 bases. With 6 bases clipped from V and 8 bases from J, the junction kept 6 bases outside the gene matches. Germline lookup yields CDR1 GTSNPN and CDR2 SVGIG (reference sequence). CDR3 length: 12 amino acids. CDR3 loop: CACPTGVDTIYF. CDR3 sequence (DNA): TGTGCCTGCCCGACAGGGGTGGACACCATATATTTT.

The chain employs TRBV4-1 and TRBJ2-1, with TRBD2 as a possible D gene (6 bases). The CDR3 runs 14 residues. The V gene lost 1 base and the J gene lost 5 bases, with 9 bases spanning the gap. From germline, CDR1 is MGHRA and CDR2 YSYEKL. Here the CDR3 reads CASSQVGGHNEQFF. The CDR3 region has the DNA TGCGCCAGCAGCCAAGTGGGGGGACACAATGAGCAGTTCTTC.

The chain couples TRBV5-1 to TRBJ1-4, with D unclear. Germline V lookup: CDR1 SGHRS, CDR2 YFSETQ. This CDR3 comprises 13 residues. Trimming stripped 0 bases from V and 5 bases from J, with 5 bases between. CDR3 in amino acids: CASSLVTNEKLFF. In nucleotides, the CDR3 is TGCGCCAGCAGCTTGGTCACAAATGAAAAACTGTTTTTT.

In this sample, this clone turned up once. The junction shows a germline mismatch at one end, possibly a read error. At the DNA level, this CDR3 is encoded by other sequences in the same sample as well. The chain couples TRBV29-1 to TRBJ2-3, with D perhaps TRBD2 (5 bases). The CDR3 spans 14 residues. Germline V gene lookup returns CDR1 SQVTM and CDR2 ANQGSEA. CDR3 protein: CSVTPSRFTDTQYF. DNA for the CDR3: TGTAGCGTCACTCCTTCCCGGTTCACAGATACGCAGTATTTT.